In its sample, the clone carrying this T cell receptor beta chain was seen once. This sample was included in a study of blood T cell repertoires in COVID-19. Study in general: Sources were T cells, B-cell-depleted T cells, or PBMCs; the material itself was cDNA or gDNA.

The study recruited people aged 18 to 89 years across around 24 US areas. Categorization into cohorts depended on clinical history that participants reported. Recovered participants had two consecutive negative NP/OP PCR tests, healthcare professional clearance, or symptom resolution. The protocol was immunoSEQ multiplex PCR, while the TCRdb copy is restricted to in-frame clones and leaves out a portion. In the table there are 150,000 to 200,000 clones, around 91% of which are singletons. Trimming removed 0 bases from V and 2 bases from J, with 18 bases in between. The V gene's germline CDR1 is MNHEY and CDR2 SVGEGT. The CDR3 sequence is 18 residues long.

Sequences were obtained from PBMCs or T cells enriched from blood (not recorded which). The chain has TRBV6-2 or TRBV6-3 and TRBJ2-3; D may be TRBD2 (6 bases). The TCR comes from a woman in her late teens or twenties who had recovered from COVID-19. The CDR3 loop reads CASSYSRVGTLNTDTQYF. The CDR3 coding sequence is TGTGCCAGCAGTTACTCGCGGGTGGGGACTTTAAACACAGATACGCAGTATTTT.